This TCR beta chain was retrieved from a study of blood T cell repertoires in COVID-19. Authors' processing steps: Reference gene primer amplification gave nucleated cell count estimates. The data were produced by immunoSEQ multiplex PCR, yet TCRdb's version contains in-frame clones alone and is incomplete. V and J calls and clone size are as listed in that table; D and trimming were resolved from the DNA. The data show approximately 350,000 clones, with around 87% seen just once and more than 5% held by the top ten. Germline CDR1 reads SGHTA; CDR2 reads FQGNSA. This CDR3 is 12 amino acids long. Trimming removed 5 bases at V and 4 bases at J, with 6 bases between. The Seattle patients, enrolled during active infection, were followed longitudinally.

This receptor was taken from a woman between 50 and 59 years old with COVID-19, enrolled during active disease. The specimen was peripheral blood. The J gene is TRBJ1-5, the V gene TRBV7-2; D is uncertain. The CDR3, as DNA: TGTGCCAGCAGCAACAGTAATCAGCCCCAGCATTTT. Its translation: CASSNSNQPQHF.